This T cell receptor (beta chain) was documented in a study of blood T cell repertoires in COVID-19. Whole-study context: Italy, Spain and the United States were the sources of the convalescent and acute COVID-19 samples.

Germline loops: CDR1 MNHNY, CDR2 SVGAGI (reference sequence). The CDR3 has 16 residues. Trimming removed 6 bases at V and 1 base at J, with 15 bases between. Produced via immunoSEQ multiplex PCR; TCRdb's table is partial and in-frame only. The sample lists roughly 100,000 clones, around 81% occurring once. The chain combines TRBV6-6 with TRBJ2-2, with D tentatively TRBD1 (6 bases). Material: peripheral blood. The sequence was obtained from a man at least 80 years old with acute or convalescent COVID-19. The CDR3 spells CASSPSGTLNTGELFF. The CDR3 DNA is TGTGCCAGCAGCCCCTCCGGGACACTGAACACCGGGGAGCTGTTTTTT.